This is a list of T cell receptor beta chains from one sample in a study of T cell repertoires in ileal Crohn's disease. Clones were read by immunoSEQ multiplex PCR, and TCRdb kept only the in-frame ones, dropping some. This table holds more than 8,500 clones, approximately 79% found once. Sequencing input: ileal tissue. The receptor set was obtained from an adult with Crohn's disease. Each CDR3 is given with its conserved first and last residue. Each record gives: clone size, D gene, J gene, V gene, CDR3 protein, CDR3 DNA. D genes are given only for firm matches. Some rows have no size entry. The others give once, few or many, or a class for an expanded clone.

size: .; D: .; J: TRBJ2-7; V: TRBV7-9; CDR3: CASSLGPWGAGESEQYF; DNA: TGTGCCAGCAGCTTAGGACCATGGGGGGCGGGGGAGTCCGAGCAGTACTTC
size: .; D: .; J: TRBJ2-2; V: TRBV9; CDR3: CASTGRYTGELFF; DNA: TGTGCCAGCACCGGGAGATATACCGGGGAGCTGTTTTTT
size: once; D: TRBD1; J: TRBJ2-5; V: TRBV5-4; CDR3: CASSPVGQGGETQYF; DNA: TGTGCCAGCAGCCCGGTGGGACAGGGAGGGGAGACCCAGTACTTC
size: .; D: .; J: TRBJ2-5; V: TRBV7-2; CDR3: CASSLGTAGFQETQYF; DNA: TGTGCCAGCAGCTTAGGAACTGCGGGTTTCCAAGAGACCCAGTACTTC
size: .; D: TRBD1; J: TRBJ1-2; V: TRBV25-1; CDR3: CASSEWFVAGGKEDGYTF; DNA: TGTGCCAGCAGTGAATGGTTTGTGGCAGGGGGTAAGGAAGATGGCTACACCTTC
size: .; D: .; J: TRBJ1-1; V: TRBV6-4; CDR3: CASSPGWNTEAFF; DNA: TGTGCCAGCAGTCCAGGGTGGAACACTGAAGCTTTCTTT
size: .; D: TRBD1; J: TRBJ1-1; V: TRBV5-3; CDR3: CARSRGQKYTEAFF; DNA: TGTGCCAGAAGCCGGGGACAGAAGTACACTGAAGCTTTCTTT
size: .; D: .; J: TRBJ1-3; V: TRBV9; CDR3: CASSVALQGSGSGNTIYF; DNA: TGTGCCAGCAGCGTAGCCCTACAGGGCAGCGGCTCTGGAAACACCATATATTTT
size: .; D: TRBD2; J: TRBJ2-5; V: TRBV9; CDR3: CASSKGLAVQETQYF; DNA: TGTGCCAGCAGCAAGGGACTAGCGGTACAAGAGACCCAGTACTTC
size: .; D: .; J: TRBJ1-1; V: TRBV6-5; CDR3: CASSYDWERANTEAFF; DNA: TGTGCCAGCAGTTACGACTGGGAGAGGGCGAACACTGAAGCTTTCTTT
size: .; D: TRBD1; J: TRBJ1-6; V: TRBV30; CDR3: CAWSQGLAGQGGSPLHF; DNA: TGTGCCTGGAGTCAAGGACTCGCCGGACAGGGTGGTTCACCCCTCCACTTT
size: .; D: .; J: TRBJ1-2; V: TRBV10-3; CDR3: CAISGYGQQSYGYTF; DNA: TGTGCCATCAGTGGGTATGGTCAACAGAGCTATGGCTACACCTTC
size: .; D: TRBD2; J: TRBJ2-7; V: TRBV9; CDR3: CASSVRTSGRALGSYEQYF; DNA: TGTGCCAGCAGCGTAAGGACTAGCGGGAGGGCCCTCGGCTCCTACGAGCAGTACTTC